This TCR beta chain was sequenced in a study of blood T cell repertoires in COVID-19. Per germline, CDR1 LGHNA and CDR2 YSLEER. This CDR3 is 14 amino acids long. Trimming stripped 2 bases from V and 8 bases from J, with 14 bases between. Only in-frame clones appear in the TCRdb table, and some are missing; sequencing was by immunoSEQ multiplex PCR. Seen here are 280,000 or so clones, 88% observed once, and the top ten hold 9.4%. V is TRBV4-3 and J is TRBJ2-3; no firm D call. The TCR originated in a man aged 18 to 29 with active or convalescent COVID-19. What was sequenced was peripheral blood. The CDR3 DNA sequence: TGCGCCAGCAGCCAATCGACTCCTAGACCTACGCAGTATTTT. This encodes CASSQSTPRPTQYF.